This T cell receptor (beta chain) was retrieved from a study of blood T cell repertoires in COVID-19. With V trimmed by 6 bases and J by 0 bases, 7 bases remained unmatched. CDR1 and CDR2 (germline): MDHEN, SYDVKM. The CDR3 is 15 amino acids. Profiled with immunoSEQ multiplex PCR; TCRdb holds only in-frame clones, not every one. The table lists 45,000 to 65,000 clones, approximately 80% of them singletons. The sequenced material came from peripheral blood. The J gene is TRBJ1-1, the V gene TRBV28; TRBD1 agrees at 7 bases. The TCR originated in a man in his 70s with active or convalescent COVID-19. CDR3: CASSRQGSMNTEAFF. In nucleotides, the CDR3 is TGTGCCAGCAGCCGACAGGGTTCCATGAACACTGAAGCTTTCTTT.